The 25 T cell receptor beta chains below all came from one sample that was sequenced in a study of cytomegalovirus exposure and HLA in healthy donors (dated by TCRdb to between 2016 and 2019). The method was the immunoSEQ multiplex PCR assay. For the multiplex PCR, a mixture combining 60 forward primers for TCR Vbeta segments and 13 reverse primers for TCR Jbeta segments was used. As stored in TCRdb, this immuneACCESS dataset retains in-frame rearrangements with V and J assigned. A fraction of the clones does not appear; measured against another copy, unresolved V genes explain less than half of the discrepancy, and the remainder lacks a known reason. A total of 90,000 to 150,000 clones appear in this sample, approximately 78% of them only once. The ten top clones hold 1.5% to 2% of the sample. Sequences were obtained from PBMCs. The origin of the receptors is a man aged 35 to 55 in good health and CMV-seronegative.

This sequence joins TRBV4-3 and TRBJ1-2; D not resolved. With 0 bases removed from V and 8 bases from J, the gap between germline ends came to 10 bases. CDR1 and CDR2 from the germline V gene are LGHNA and YSLEER. This CDR3 spans 13 amino acids. Here the CDR3 DNA reads TGCGCCAGCAGCCAAGACAGGCAAGGCGGCTACACCTTC. Protein: CASSQDRQGGYTF.

The chain is built from TRBV5-4 and TRBJ1-3; 11 bases are a match to TRBD1. Per germline, CDR1 SGHNT and CDR2 YYREEE (reference sequence). The CDR3 runs 14 residues. Trimming removed 3 bases from V and 8 bases from J; junction bases left unmatched: 4. CDR3 sequence reads: CASSWGQGVDTIYF. CDR3 nucleotide sequence: TGTGCCAGCAGCTGGGGACAGGGGGTTGACACCATATATTTT.

The V gene is TRBV11-2, the J gene TRBJ2-5; D gene unclear. Trimming removed 4 bases at V and 3 bases at J, with 9 bases between. The germline CDR1 and CDR2 sequences are SGHAT and FQNNGV. The CDR3 is 13 residues long. The CDR3 coding sequence is TGTGCCAGCAGCTCCGGAGTCAAAGAGACCCAGTACTTC. Translating it yields CASSSGVKETQYF. Drawing the rest from reference TRBV11-2 and TRBJ2-5, the complete variable domain is EAGVAQSPRYKIIEKRQSVAFWCNPISGHATLYWYQQILGQGPKLLIQFQNNGVVDDSQLPKDRFSAERLKGVDSTLKIQPAKLEDSAVYLCASSSGVKETQYFGPGTRLLVL.

The chain recombines TRBV18 with TRBJ1-4; 9 nucleotides line up with TRBD1. The V gene end was trimmed by 8 bases and the J gene end by 7 bases; junction bases not matched to a gene: 5. This CDR3 region has 13 residues. Germline-derived CDR1 and CDR2 are KGHSH and LQKENI. In DNA form, the CDR3 reads TGTGCCAGCCGGGACAGGGTTATTGAAAAACTGTTTTTT. Translating it yields CASRDRVIEKLFF.

This clone came up a few times. The chain combines TRBV6-5 with TRBJ1-5; 7 bases are a match to TRBD1. After removal of 5 bases from V and 7 bases from J, the junction contained 11 bases not matched to a gene. Germline-derived CDR1 and CDR2 are MNHEY and SVGAGI. This CDR3 comprises 15 residues. CDR3: CASSPTGTSRQPQHF. DNA of the CDR3: TGTGCCAGCAGTCCGACAGGGACCTCCAGGCAGCCCCAGCATTTT.

The V gene is TRBV5-4, the J gene TRBJ2-5; 10 nucleotides match TRBD2. The end of the DNA fits TRBJ2-7 better, so the J call may be wrong. The CDR3 length is 15 residues. Germline CDR1 is SGHNT and CDR2 is YYREEE (reference sequence). The CDR3 loop is CASSLVQRGGDEQYF. CDR3 DNA sequence: TGTGCCAGCAGCTTGGTCCAGCGGGGGGGCGACGAGCAGTACTTC.

The chain carries TRBV9 and TRBJ2-1; D perhaps matches TRBD2 (6 bases). Per germline, CDR1 SGDLS and CDR2 YYNGEE. V lost 4 bases, J lost 7 bases, and 15 bases lay in between. CDR3 size: 14 residues. The CDR3 sequence is CASSPRTTLNEQFF. In DNA, the CDR3 is TGTGCCAGCAGCCCCCGGACTACCTTGAATGAGCAGTTCTTC. The full variable domain, completed using reference TRBV9 and TRBJ2-1, is DSGVTQTPKHLITATGQRVTLRCSPRSGDLSVYWYQQSLDQGLQFLIQYYNGEERAKGNILERFSAQQFPDLHSELNLSSLELGDSALYFCASSPRTTLNEQFFGPGTRLTVL.

The rearrangement links TRBV6-6 to TRBJ2-1; 7 bases line up with TRBD1. Germline loops: CDR1 MNHNY, CDR2 SVGAGI (reference sequence). After removal of 7 bases from V and 6 bases from J, the junction contained 15 bases not matched to a gene. This CDR3 contains 16 residues. The CDR3 coding sequence is TGTGCCAGCACCGAGGGGCCCCGGACAGGTCTCAATGAGCAGTTCTTC. This gives the protein CASTEGPRTGLNEQFF.

This clone occurred once. V is TRBV27 and J is TRBJ2-3, with TRBD2 matching over 9 bases. Germline V gene lookup returns CDR1 MNHEY and CDR2 SMNVEV (reference sequence). CDR3 size: 18 residues. V lost 5 bases and J lost 0; bases outside the gene matches: 12. The CDR3: CASSLQLPSGASTDTQYF. CDR3 bases: TGTGCCAGCAGTCTTCAACTTCCTAGCGGGGCTAGCACAGATACGCAGTATTTT.

V and J are TRBV7-6 and TRBJ1-5; D unresolved. The CDR3 has 14 amino acids. The V end lost 1 base, the J end lost 4 bases, and 8 bases lay between the germline ends. CDR1 and CDR2 (germline): SGHVS, FNYEAQ. CDR3 sequence (DNA): TGTGCCAGCAGCTTAGACTACGGGAATCAGCCCCAGCATTTT. This encodes CASSLDYGNQPQHF.

The chain carries TRBV9 and TRBJ1-3, with D possibly being TRBD1 (6 bases). The CDR3 runs 17 residues. Looked up from germline, CDR1 is SGDLS and CDR2 is YYNGEE. The V end was cut by 0 bases, the J end by 0 bases, with 13 bases between. The CDR3 reads CASSVAADSISGNTIYF. CDR3 DNA sequence: TGTGCCAGCAGCGTAGCTGCGGACAGCATCTCTGGAAACACCATATATTTT.

The genes are TRBV29-1 and TRBJ1-2; 7 bases match TRBD1. Germline V gives CDR1 SQVTM, CDR2 ANQGSEA. The ends lost 6 bases at V and 11 bases at J; junction bases unmatched: 9. This CDR3 comprises 11 residues. CDR3 DNA: TGCAGCGTAGGTGACAGGGTTGGGTACACCTTC. This codes for CSVGDRVGYTF.

This chain links TRBV11-3 with TRBJ2-7; D is perhaps TRBD2 (6 bases). V gave up 8 bases and J gave up 4 bases, with 18 bases separating them. The CDR3 extends over 14 amino acids. Germline CDR1 is SGHNT and CDR2 is YENEEA. The CDR3 loop reads CASPPQEGGYEQYF. The CDR3 bases are TGTGCCAGCCCGCCGCAGGAGGGTGGGTACGAGCAGTACTTC.

Remarks on this clone: At one end the junction does not follow the germline gene, possibly because of a read error. The chain carries TRBV2 and TRBJ2-6, with 7 positions matching TRBD1. Germline values: CDR1 SNHLY, CDR2 FYNNEI. CDR3 length equals 15 residues. The CDR3 loop is CASSPRGIGANGLTF. The DNA of the CDR3 is TGTGCCAGCAGTCCCAGGGGGATAGGGGCCAACGGCCTGACTTTC.

This chain connects TRBV5-4 to TRBJ2-3; TRBD1 is a possible D gene (5 bases). In germline, CDR1 is SGHNT, CDR2 YYREEE (reference sequence). The V end was cut by 0 bases, the J end by 0 bases, with 11 bases between. This CDR3 spans 16 amino acids. CDR3 nucleotide sequence: TGTGCCAGCAGCTTGGGGACACTTACTAGCACAGATACGCAGTATTTT. Translating gives CASSLGTLTSTDTQYF.

In regard to this clone: Other DNA sequences in the sample encode the same CDR3. This chain connects TRBV20-1 to TRBJ2-7; D is undetermined. This CDR3 region has 11 residues. Germline V CDR1 and CDR2: DFQATT, SNEGSKA (reference sequence). Trimming shortened V by 0 bases and J by 4 bases, and 4 bases separated the two germline ends. CDR3 DNA: TGCAGTGCTAGAGATCAGTACGAGCAGTACTTC. As protein: CSARDQYEQYF.

Only a few counts were recorded for this clone. CDR3 in amino acids: CASSFSFSGALSYEQYF. Written as DNA, the CDR3 is TGTGCCAGCAGCTTCTCGTTTTCAGGGGCCCTTTCCTACGAGCAGTACTTC. This sequence joins TRBV5-5 and TRBJ2-7; possibly TRBD1 for D (6 bases). The length of the CDR3 is 17 residues. Per germline, CDR1 SGHKS and CDR2 YYEKEE (reference sequence). Trimming removed 2 bases at V and 1 base at J, with 19 bases between.

This sequence joins TRBV7-9 and TRBJ2-1; tentatively, D is TRBD2 (6 bases). V was trimmed by 2 bases and J by 3 bases, leaving 11 bases between them. CDR1 SEHNR and CDR2 FQNEAQ come from the germline V gene (reference sequence). The length of the CDR3 is 15 residues. The CDR3, as DNA: TGTGCCAGCAGCTTAAGTGCTAGCGACTACAATGAGCAGTTCTTC. Amino acid sequence: CASSLSASDYNEQFF.

CDR3 sequence: CASRGGSSYEQYF. The CDR3 nucleotides are TGTGCCAGCCGGGGGGGAAGCTCCTACGAGCAGTACTTC. The rearrangement uses TRBV6-1 and TRBJ2-7; 8 bases line up with TRBD2. This CDR3 is 13 amino acids long. Germline lookup yields CDR1 MNHNS and CDR2 SASEGT. J was trimmed by 0 bases and V by 8 bases; bases with no gene match: 3.

This clone came up a few times. This chain connects TRBV27 to TRBJ1-3, with D hard to call. In germline, CDR1 is MNHEY, CDR2 SMNVEV (reference sequence). Trimming shortened V by 4 bases and J by 4 bases, and 14 bases separated the two germline ends. This CDR3 is 15 amino acids long. CDR3 DNA: TGTGCCAGCAGTTCCCGTAGAGAGGGAGGAAACACCATATATTTT. It specifies CASSSRREGGNTIYF.

V and J are TRBV30 and TRBJ1-2; TRBD1 aligns across 7 bases. From germline, CDR1 is GTSNPN and CDR2 SVGIG (reference sequence). J lost 4 bases, V lost 3 bases, and 8 bases had no gene match. The CDR3 totals 14 residues. The CDR3, as DNA: TGTGCCTGGAGGGACACAGGGGCGATCTATGGCTACACCTTC. It yields the protein CAWRDTGAIYGYTF.

The genes are TRBV7-2 and TRBJ1-3; a possible D gene is TRBD1 (5 bases). Germline assignment: CDR1 SGHTA and CDR2 FQGNSA. Deletions cut 5 bases from V and 4 bases from J, with 12 bases between. CDR3 size: 14 residues. The CDR3 is CASSATVAGNTIYF. In nucleotides, the CDR3 is TGTGCCAGCAGCGCGACAGTAGCCGGAAACACCATATATTTT.

V usage is TRBV19 and J usage is TRBJ2-5; a possible D gene is TRBD1 (5 bases). V was pared by 5 bases and J by 4 bases, with 23 bases between. Germline lookup yields CDR1 LNHDA and CDR2 SQIVND (reference sequence). CDR3 length: 17 residues. The CDR3 bases are TGTGCCAGTAGTGTCGTCCGAAGTAGAAGGGGTCTAGAGACCCAGTACTTC. Residues: CASSVVRSRRGLETQYF.

This clone came up a few times. The J gene is TRBJ2-3, the V gene TRBV9; 7 positions match TRBD1. The CDR3 is 17 amino acids. CDR1 and CDR2 (germline): SGDLS, YYNGEE. The junction had 10 bases not matched to a gene; V was cut back by 1 base and J by 2 bases. The CDR3 nucleotides are TGTGCCAGCAGCGTAAGAGGGCAGGGGGTTTTCACAGATACGCAGTATTTT. Translating it yields CASSVRGQGVFTDTQYF.

The chain carries TRBV6-6 and TRBJ2-3; 8 positions agree with TRBD2. The CDR3 loop spans 16 amino acids. In germline, CDR1 is MNHNY, CDR2 SVGAGI (reference sequence). Trimming cost V 2 bases and J 2 bases; bases outside gene matches: 6. The CDR3 spells CASSYPPAGATDTQYF. Written as DNA, the CDR3 is TGTGCCAGCAGTTACCCCCCAGCGGGGGCCACAGATACGCAGTATTTT.